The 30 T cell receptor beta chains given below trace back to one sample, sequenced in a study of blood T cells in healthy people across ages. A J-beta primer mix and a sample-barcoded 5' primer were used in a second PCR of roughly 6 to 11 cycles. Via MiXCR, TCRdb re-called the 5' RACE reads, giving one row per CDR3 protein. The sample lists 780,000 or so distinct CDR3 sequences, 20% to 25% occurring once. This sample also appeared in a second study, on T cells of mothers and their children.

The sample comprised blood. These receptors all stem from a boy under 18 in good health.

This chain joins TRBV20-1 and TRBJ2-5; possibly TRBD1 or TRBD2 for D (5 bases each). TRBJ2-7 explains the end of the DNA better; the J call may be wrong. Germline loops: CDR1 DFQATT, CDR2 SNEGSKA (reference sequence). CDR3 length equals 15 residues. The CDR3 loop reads CSARDGASPTYEQYF. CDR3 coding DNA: TGCAGTGCTAGAGACGGGGCTAGCCCAACCTACGAGCAGTACTTC.

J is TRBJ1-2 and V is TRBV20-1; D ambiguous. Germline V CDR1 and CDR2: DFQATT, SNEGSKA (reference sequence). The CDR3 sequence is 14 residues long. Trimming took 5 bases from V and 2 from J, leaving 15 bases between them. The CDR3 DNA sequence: TGCAGTGCTCTGAAGTCGCCGTCCAACTATGGCTACACCTTC. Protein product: CSALKSPSNYGYTF.

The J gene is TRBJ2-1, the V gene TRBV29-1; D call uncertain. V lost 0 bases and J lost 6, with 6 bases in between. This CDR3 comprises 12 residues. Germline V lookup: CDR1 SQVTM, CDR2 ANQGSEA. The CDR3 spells CSVEDEGNEQFF. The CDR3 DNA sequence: TGCAGCGTTGAAGATGAAGGCAATGAGCAGTTCTTC.

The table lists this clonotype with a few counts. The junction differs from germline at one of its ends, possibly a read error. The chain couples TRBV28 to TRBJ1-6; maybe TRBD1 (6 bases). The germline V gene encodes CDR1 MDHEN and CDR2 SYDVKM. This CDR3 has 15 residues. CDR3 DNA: TGTGCCAGCAGACAAAGCGGGGGGCTAGAATCACCCCCCCACTTT. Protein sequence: CASRQSGGLESPPHF.

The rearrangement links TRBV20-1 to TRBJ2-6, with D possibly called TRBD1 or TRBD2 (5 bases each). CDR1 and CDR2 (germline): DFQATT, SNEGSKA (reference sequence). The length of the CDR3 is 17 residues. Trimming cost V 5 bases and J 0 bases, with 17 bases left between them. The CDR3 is CSARPGPRDSGANVLTF. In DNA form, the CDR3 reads TGCAGTGCTCGACCGGGACCGAGAGACTCTGGGGCCAACGTCCTGACTTTC.

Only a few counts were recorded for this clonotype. The CDR3 spells CASSSQGTTNEKLFF. CDR3 bases: TGCGCCAGCAGCTCACAGGGGACAACTAATGAAAAACTGTTTTTT. The chain has TRBV5-1 and TRBJ1-4; 7 bases agree with TRBD1. The ends lost 3 bases at V and 0 bases at J; junction bases unmatched: 2. The CDR3 consists of 15 residues. Germline V gene sequence: CDR1 SGHRS, CDR2 YFSETQ.

As DNA, the CDR3 is TGTGCCAGCAGCGTAGCGGGAGGGGGAGAGACCCAGTACTTC. This encodes CASSVAGGGETQYF. The V call is TRBV11-2, the J call TRBJ2-5, with 11 positions matching TRBD2. The CDR3 sequence is 14 residues long. V shed 5 bases and J 4 bases; nucleotides not matched to a gene: 3. Germline V gene data show CDR1 as SGHAT and CDR2 as FQNNGV.

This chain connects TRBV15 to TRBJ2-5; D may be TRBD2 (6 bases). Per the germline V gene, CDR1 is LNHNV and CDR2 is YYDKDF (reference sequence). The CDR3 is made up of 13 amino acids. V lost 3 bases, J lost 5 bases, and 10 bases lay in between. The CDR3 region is CATSSTSMETQYF. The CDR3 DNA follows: TGTGCCACCAGCAGCACTAGCATGGAGACCCAGTACTTC.

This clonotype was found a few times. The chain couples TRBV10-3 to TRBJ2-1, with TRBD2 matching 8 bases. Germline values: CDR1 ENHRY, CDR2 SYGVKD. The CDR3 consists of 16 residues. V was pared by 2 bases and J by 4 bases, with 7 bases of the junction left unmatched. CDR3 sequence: CAISEPASGGYNEQFF. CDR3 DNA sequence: TGTGCCATCAGTGAGCCCGCGAGCGGGGGTTACAATGAGCAGTTCTTC.

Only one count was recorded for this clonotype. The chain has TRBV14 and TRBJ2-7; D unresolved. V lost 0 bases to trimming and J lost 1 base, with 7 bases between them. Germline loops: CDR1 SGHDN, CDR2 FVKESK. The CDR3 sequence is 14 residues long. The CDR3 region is CASSQDVVSYEQYF. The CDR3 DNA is TGTGCCAGCAGCCAAGATGTGGTATCCTACGAGCAGTACTTC. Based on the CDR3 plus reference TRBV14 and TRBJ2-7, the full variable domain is EAGVTQFPSHSVIEKGQTVTLRCDPISGHDNLYWYRRVMGKEIKFLLHFVKESKQDESGMPNNRFLAERTGGTYSTLKVQPAELEDSGVYFCASSQDVVSYEQYFGPGTRLTVT.

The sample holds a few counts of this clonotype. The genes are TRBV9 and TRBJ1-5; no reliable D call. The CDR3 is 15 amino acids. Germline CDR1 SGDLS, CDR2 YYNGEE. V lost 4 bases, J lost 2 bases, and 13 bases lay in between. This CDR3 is CASSPRPDGNQPQHF. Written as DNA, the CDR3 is TGTGCCAGCAGCCCCCGACCCGACGGCAATCAGCCCCAGCATTTT. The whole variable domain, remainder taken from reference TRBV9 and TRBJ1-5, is DSGVTQTPKHLITATGQRVTLRCSPRSGDLSVYWYQQSLDQGLQFLIQYYNGEERAKGNILERFSAQQFPDLHSELNLSSLELGDSALYFCASSPRPDGNQPQHFGDGTRLSIL.

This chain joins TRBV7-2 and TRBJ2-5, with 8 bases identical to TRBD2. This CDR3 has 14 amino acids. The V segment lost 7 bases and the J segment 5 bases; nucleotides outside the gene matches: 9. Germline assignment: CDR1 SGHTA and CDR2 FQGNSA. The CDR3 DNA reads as TGTGCCAGCAAAAGGTCCGGGGGGGGTGAGACCCAGTACTTC. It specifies CASKRSGGGETQYF.

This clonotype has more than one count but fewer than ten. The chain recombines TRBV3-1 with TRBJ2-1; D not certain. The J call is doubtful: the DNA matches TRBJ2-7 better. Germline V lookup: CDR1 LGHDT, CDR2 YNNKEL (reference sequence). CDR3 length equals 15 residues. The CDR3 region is CASSQGSLIGYEQYF. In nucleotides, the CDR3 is TGTGCCAGCAGCCAAGGGAGCCTTATTGGCTACGAGCAGTACTTC.

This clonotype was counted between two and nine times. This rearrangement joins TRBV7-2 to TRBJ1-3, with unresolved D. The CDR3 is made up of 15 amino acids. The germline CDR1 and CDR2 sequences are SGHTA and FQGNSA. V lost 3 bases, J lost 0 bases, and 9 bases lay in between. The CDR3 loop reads CASSFRGLSGNTIYF. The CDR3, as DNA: TGTGCCAGCAGCTTTCGGGGTCTCTCTGGAAACACCATATATTTT.

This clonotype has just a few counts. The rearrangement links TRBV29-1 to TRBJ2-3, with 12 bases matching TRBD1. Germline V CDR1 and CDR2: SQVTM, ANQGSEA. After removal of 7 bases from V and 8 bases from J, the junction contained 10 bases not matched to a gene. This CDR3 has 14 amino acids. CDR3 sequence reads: CSEEGTGGEGTQYF. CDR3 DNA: TGCAGCGAAGAAGGGACAGGGGGCGAGGGTACGCAGTATTTT.

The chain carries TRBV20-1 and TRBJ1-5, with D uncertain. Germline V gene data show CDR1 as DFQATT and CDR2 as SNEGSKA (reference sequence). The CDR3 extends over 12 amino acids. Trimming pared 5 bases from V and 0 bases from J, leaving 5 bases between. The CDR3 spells CSAPYSNQPQHF. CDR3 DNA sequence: TGCAGTGCTCCCTATAGCAATCAGCCCCAGCATTTT.

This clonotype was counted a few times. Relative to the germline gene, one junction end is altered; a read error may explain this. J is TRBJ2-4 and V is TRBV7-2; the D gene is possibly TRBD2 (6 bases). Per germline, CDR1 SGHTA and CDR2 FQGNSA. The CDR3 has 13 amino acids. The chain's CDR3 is CASKEGGRNTQYF. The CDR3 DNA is TGTGCCAGCAAGGAGGGAGGAAGAAACACTCAGTACTTC.

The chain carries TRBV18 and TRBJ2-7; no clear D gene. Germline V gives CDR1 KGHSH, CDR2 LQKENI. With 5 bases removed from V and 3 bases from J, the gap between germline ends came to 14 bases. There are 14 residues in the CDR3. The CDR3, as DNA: TGTGCCAGCTCAACCGGACGGCGAGACTACGAGCAGTACTTC. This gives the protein CASSTGRRDYEQYF.

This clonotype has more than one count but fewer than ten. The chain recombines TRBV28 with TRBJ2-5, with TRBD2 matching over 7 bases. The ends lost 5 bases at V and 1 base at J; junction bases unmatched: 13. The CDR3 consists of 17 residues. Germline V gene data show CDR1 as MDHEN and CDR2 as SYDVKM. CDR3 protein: CASSPDRGGSPQETQYF. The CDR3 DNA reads TGTGCCAGCAGTCCCGACAGAGGCGGGAGCCCCCAAGAGACCCAGTACTTC.

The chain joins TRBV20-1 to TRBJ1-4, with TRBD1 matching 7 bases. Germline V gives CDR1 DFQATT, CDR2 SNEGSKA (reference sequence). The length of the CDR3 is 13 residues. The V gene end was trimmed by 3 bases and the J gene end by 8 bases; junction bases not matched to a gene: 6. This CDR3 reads CSARKGAWEKLFF. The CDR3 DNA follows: TGCAGTGCTAGGAAGGGGGCCTGGGAAAAACTGTTTTTT.

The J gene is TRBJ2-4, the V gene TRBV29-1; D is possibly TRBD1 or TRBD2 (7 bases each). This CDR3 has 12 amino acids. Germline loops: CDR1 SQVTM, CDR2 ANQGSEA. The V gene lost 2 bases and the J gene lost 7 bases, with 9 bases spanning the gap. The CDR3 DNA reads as TGCAGCGTTGAACAGGGGGGGAACATTCAGTACTTC. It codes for CSVEQGGNIQYF.

CDR3 residues: CASRPGGGSTGEQYF. The CDR3, as DNA: TGTGCCAGCAGACCCGGGGGGGGTTCAACAGGCGAGCAGTACTTC. The chain uses TRBV7-2 and TRBJ2-5, with 8 bases lining up with TRBD2. Matching the DNA end better, TRBJ2-7 makes the J call doubtful. Germline values: CDR1 SGHTA, CDR2 FQGNSA. The CDR3 spans 15 residues.

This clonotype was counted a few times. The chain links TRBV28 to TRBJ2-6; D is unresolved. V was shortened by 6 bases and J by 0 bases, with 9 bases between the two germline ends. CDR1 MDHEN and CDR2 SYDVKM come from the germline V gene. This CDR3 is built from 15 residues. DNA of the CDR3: TGTGCCAGCAGAGGCAGTTTCTCTGGGGCCAACGTCCTGACTTTC. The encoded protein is CASRGSFSGANVLTF.

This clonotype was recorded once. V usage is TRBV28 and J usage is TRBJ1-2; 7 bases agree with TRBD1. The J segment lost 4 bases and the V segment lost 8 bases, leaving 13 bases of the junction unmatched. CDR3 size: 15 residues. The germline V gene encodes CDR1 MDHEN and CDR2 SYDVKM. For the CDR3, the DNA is TGTGCCAGCGCCTCTAAGGTCGGGACAGCCTATGGCTACACCTTC. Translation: CASASKVGTAYGYTF.

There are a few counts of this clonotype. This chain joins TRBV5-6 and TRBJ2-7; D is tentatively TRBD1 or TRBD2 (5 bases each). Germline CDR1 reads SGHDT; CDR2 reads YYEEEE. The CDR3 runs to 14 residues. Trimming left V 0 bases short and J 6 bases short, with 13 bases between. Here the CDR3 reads CASSLDSRAGEQYF. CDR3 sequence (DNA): TGTGCCAGCAGCTTGGATTCCAGGGCGGGCGAGCAGTACTTC.

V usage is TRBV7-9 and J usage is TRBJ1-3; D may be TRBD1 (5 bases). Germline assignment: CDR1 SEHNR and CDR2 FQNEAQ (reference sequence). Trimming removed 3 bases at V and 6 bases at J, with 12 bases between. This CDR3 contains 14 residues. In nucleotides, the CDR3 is TGTGCCAGCAGCTTTGGCAGGGTGGCAAACACCATATATTTT. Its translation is CASSFGRVANTIYF.

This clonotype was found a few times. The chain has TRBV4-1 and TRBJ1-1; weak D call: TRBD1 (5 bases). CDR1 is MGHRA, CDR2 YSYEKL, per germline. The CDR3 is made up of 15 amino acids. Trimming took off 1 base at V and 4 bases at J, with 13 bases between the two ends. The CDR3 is CASSQARTQGTEAFF. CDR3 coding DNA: TGCGCCAGCAGCCAAGCCCGGACCCAGGGCACTGAAGCTTTCTTT.

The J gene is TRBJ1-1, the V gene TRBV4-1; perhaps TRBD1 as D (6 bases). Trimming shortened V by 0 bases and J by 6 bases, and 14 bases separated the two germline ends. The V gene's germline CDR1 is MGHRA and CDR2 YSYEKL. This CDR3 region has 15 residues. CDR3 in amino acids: CASSQEPGADAEAFF. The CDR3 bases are TGCGCCAGCAGCCAAGAACCGGGGGCGGACGCTGAAGCTTTCTTT.

The CDR3: CASSFTISYEQYF. CDR3 nucleotides: TGTGCCAGCAGTTTTACGATATCCTACGAGCAGTACTTC. The V gene is TRBV27, the J gene TRBJ2-7, with unresolved D. The CDR3 extends over 13 amino acids. Trimming left V 3 bases short and J 1 base short, with 7 bases between. The V gene's germline CDR1 is MNHEY and CDR2 SMNVEV (reference sequence).

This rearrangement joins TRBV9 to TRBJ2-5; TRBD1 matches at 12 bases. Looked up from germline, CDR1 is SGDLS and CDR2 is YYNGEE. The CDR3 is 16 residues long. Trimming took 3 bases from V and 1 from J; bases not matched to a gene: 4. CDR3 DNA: TGTGCCAGCAGCGCCCGGGACAGGGGGCTCCAAGAGACCCAGTACTTC. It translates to CASSARDRGLQETQYF.